This T cell receptor (beta chain) was found in a study of blood T cell repertoires in COVID-19. Study-level information: Samples taken during acute and convalescent COVID-19 were collected in the United States, Italy and Spain. T cells, B-cell-depleted T cells, or PBMCs provided the cDNA or gDNA that served as material.

This CDR3 has 16 residues. Germline trimming cut 4 bases from V and 4 bases from J; bases unmatched to any gene: 4. CDR1 is SGHTS and CDR2 is YDEGEE in the germline V gene. Researchers sorted participants into cohorts using their self-reported clinical history. Under the authors' procedure: Using reference gene primer amplification, nucleated cell counts were estimated. This table comes from immunoSEQ multiplex PCR, and its TCRdb copy is limited to in-frame clones, with some not included. Clonal size and the V and J genes are those of that table, whereas D and trimming came from the DNA. The sample contains 220,000 or so clones, 84% of which appear only once.

The chain has TRBV5-8 and TRBJ2-1; TRBD2 matches at 14 bases. The material sequenced was PBMCs or T cells enriched from blood (not recorded which). This receptor was taken from a woman aged 40 to 50 who had recovered from COVID-19. The DNA for the CDR3 is TGTGCCAGCAGCACTGGACTAGCGGGAGGTTACAATGAGCAGTTCTTC. Translation: CASSTGLAGGYNEQFF.